These 23 T cell receptor beta chains were sequenced from one sample in a study of blood T cell repertoires in COVID-19. This table comes from immunoSEQ multiplex PCR, and its TCRdb copy is limited to in-frame clones, with some not included. The table includes about 200,000 clones, 70% to 90% detected once. Sequencing input: peripheral blood. The receptors were gathered from a man aged 55-75 years with active or convalescent COVID-19.

This rearrangement joins TRBV6-5 to TRBJ1-2; 9 bases align to TRBD1. The V segment lost 6 bases and the J segment 3 bases; nucleotides outside the gene matches: 8. Germline CDR1 and CDR2: MNHEY and SVGAGI. CDR3 size: 15 residues. The CDR3 DNA reads as TGTGCCAGCAGGGCGGGACAGGGAGTATACTATGGCTACACCTTC. Its translation is CASRAGQGVYYGYTF.

The J gene is TRBJ1-5, the V gene TRBV4-1; TRBD1 might be the D (5 bases). The germline CDR1 and CDR2 sequences are MGHRA and YSYEKL. This CDR3 contains 15 residues. Trimming left V 4 bases short and J 1 base short, with 11 bases between. CDR3 residues: CASSLREGSNQPQHF. As DNA, the CDR3 is TGCGCCAGCAGCCTCAGGGAAGGGAGCAATCAGCCCCAGCATTTT.

J is TRBJ2-1 and V is TRBV11-2, with D possibly TRBD2 on 6 matching bases. This CDR3 spans 15 amino acids. Germline V gene sequence: CDR1 SGHAT, CDR2 FQNNGV. Between the trimmed V and J ends, which lost 4 bases and 5 bases, there was a span of 15 bases. CDR3: CASSSPDGGDNEQFF. The CDR3 coding sequence is TGTGCCAGCAGCTCCCCCGACGGGGGAGACAATGAGCAGTTCTTC.

This clone appeared a few times. As DNA, the CDR3 is TGTGCCAGCAGATTCGCCGGTCCTTCCTATGGCTACACCTTC. Protein product: CASRFAGPSYGYTF. V is TRBV6-5 and J is TRBJ1-2, with D unclear. Trimming stripped 6 bases from V and 4 bases from J, with 15 bases between. There are 14 residues in the CDR3. The germline V gene has CDR1 MNHEY and CDR2 SVGAGI.

The rearrangement joins TRBV5-6 to TRBJ1-2; 7 bases fit TRBD1. The CDR3 is made up of 13 amino acids. The trim removed 3 bases at V and 8 bases at J, leaving 7 bases unmatched. Germline V CDR1 and CDR2: SGHDT, YYEEEE. As DNA, the CDR3 is TGTGCCAGCAGCTCCACAGGGGTCGTGGGCTACACCTTC. This sequence encodes CASSSTGVVGYTF.

The chain has TRBV11-3 and TRBJ2-2; a possible D gene is TRBD1 (5 bases). CDR3 length: 13 residues. CDR1 and CDR2 (germline): SGHNT, YENEEA. V lost 4 bases to trimming and J lost 8 bases, with 11 bases between them. CDR3 nucleotide sequence: TGTGCCAGCAGCTACCAAGGGGTAGGGGAGCTGTTTTTT. Translating gives CASSYQGVGELFF. The whole variable domain, filled in from reference TRBV11-3 and TRBJ2-2, reads EAGVVQSPRYKIIEKKQPVAFWCNPISGHNTLYWYLQNLGQGPELLIRYENEEAVDDSQLPKDRFSAERLKGVDSTLKIQPAELGDSAVYLCASSYQGVGELFFGEGSRLTVL.

The chain has TRBV24-1 and TRBJ2-6; TRBD1 agrees at 7 bases. This CDR3 spans 18 amino acids. Unmatched junction bases numbered 8, after V lost 2 bases and J lost 2 bases. Germline V lookup: CDR1 KGHDR, CDR2 SFDVKD. The DNA for the CDR3 is TGTGCCACCAGTGATTCAATGACAGGGTCGGCTGGGGCCAACGTCCTGACTTTC. Its translation: CATSDSMTGSAGANVLTF.

This clone occurred once. The V gene is TRBV3-1 (or the pseudogene TRBV3-2), the J gene TRBJ1-5; D is perhaps TRBD1 (5 bases). This CDR3 has 13 amino acids. CDR1 LGHDT and CDR2 YNNKEL come from the germline V gene (reference sequence). V was trimmed by 0 bases and J by 7 bases, leaving 7 bases between them. The chain's CDR3 is CASSQEGGQPQHF. The CDR3 region has the DNA TGTGCCAGCAGCCAAGAGGGGGGGCAGCCCCAGCATTTT.

This chain uses TRBV27 with TRBJ2-2, with 11 nucleotides matching TRBD1. Germline values: CDR1 MNHEY, CDR2 SMNVEV (reference sequence). V lost 6 bases and J lost 0; bases outside the gene matches: 3. The CDR3 has 16 amino acids. The CDR3 nucleotides read TGTGCCAGCAGGGACAGGGGGCCCTCGAACACCGGGGAGCTGTTTTTT. Protein: CASRDRGPSNTGELFF.

The gene calls are TRBV4-1 and TRBJ1-6, with 8 bases identical to TRBD1. This CDR3 is 15 amino acids long. In germline, CDR1 is MGHRA, CDR2 YSYEKL. J gave up 7 bases and V 1 base, and 3 bases lay outside the gene matches. CDR3 coding DNA: TGCGCCAGCAGCCAAGTGAGGACAGGGAATTCACCCCTCCACTTT. Protein product: CASSQVRTGNSPLHF.

This clone was recorded only once. The CDR3 region has the DNA TGCGCCAGCAGTTATCGGACAGGGAGCTATGGCTACACCTTC. Amino acids: CASSYRTGSYGYTF. This chain links TRBV5-1 with TRBJ1-2; TRBD1 agrees at 8 bases. The CDR3 length is 14 residues. Looked up from germline, CDR1 is SGHRS and CDR2 is YFSETQ. Trimming removed 5 bases from V and 4 bases from J; junction bases left unmatched: 7.

The chain joins TRBV2 to TRBJ1-6; D uncertain. The CDR3 has 13 residues. Germline CDR1 reads SNHLY; CDR2 reads FYNNEI. Between the trimmed V and J ends, which lost 0 bases and 11 bases, there was a span of 8 bases. CDR3 in amino acids: CASSEARDTPLHF. Written as DNA, the CDR3 is TGTGCCAGCAGTGAAGCGCGGGATACACCCCTCCACTTT.

This rearrangement joins TRBV24-1 to TRBJ2-2; 7 bases fit TRBD2. This CDR3 is 18 amino acids long. V gave up 3 bases and J gave up 0 bases; unmatched junction bases: 9. Per germline, CDR1 KGHDR and CDR2 SFDVKD. The DNA for the CDR3 is TGTGCCACCAGTGATGATGGCGGGGGATACACGAACACCGGGGAGCTGTTTTTT. Protein sequence: CATSDDGGGYTNTGELFF.

A remark on this clone: One end of the junction does not line up with germline, which may come from a read error. The rearrangement links TRBV5-1 to TRBJ2-7; D call uncertain. In germline, CDR1 is SGHRS, CDR2 YFSETQ. The CDR3 sequence is 13 residues long. The CDR3 DNA is TGCGCCAGCCGCTTGACGGGTTCCTACGAGCAGTACTTC. This codes for CASRLTGSYEQYF.

The chain carries TRBV4-1 and TRBJ2-1, with 7 bases matching TRBD1. This CDR3 contains 14 residues. CDR1 and CDR2 from the germline V gene are MGHRA and YSYEKL. V shed 3 bases and J 10 bases; nucleotides not matched to a gene: 9. The CDR3 nucleotides read TGCGCCAGCAGCCACCCTTCGACAGGGTCCGAGCAGTTCTTC. It is translated as CASSHPSTGSEQFF.

The rearrangement uses TRBV6-1 and TRBJ2-7; D not certain. The CDR3 runs 12 residues. Germline CDR1 is MNHNS and CDR2 is SASEGT. The V gene lost 0 bases and the J gene lost 8 bases, with 8 bases spanning the gap. The CDR3 region is CASSEARSQQYF. The CDR3 DNA sequence: TGTGCCAGCAGTGAAGCACGGTCGCAGCAGTACTTC.

This sequence joins TRBV9 and TRBJ1-3; D not certain. This CDR3 is 17 amino acids long. The ends were cut back, 3 bases at V and 4 bases at J, with 20 bases in the middle. The germline gives CDR1 SGDLS, CDR2 YYNGEE. The CDR3 bases are TGTGCCAGCAGCGGAGAGGGCCTCTCATTTTCGGGAAACACCATATATTTT. This translates into CASSGEGLSFSGNTIYF.

This chain joins TRBV5-1 and TRBJ1-5; D perhaps matches TRBD1 (6 bases). The CDR3 is 15 amino acids. Germline CDR1 and CDR2: SGHRS and YFSETQ. The V and J ends lost 0 bases and 8 bases respectively, with 15 bases between them. The CDR3 sequence is CASSLVGGPGKPQHF. In nucleotides, the CDR3 is TGCGCCAGCAGCTTGGTGGGGGGGCCAGGGAAGCCCCAGCATTTT.

The J gene is TRBJ1-2, the V gene TRBV2; D remains ambiguous. Germline CDR1 SNHLY, CDR2 FYNNEI. The germline V and J ends were trimmed by 4 bases and 4 bases, with 10 bases remaining between them. The CDR3 runs 13 residues. CDR3 amino acids: CASSGNTGYGYTF. Here the CDR3 DNA reads TGTGCCAGCAGTGGTAATACGGGCTATGGCTACACCTTC. Full variable domain (remainder filled in from reference TRBV2 and TRBJ1-2): EPEVTQTPSHQVTQMGQEVILRCVPISNHLYFYWYRQILGQKVEFLVSFYNNEISEKSEIFDDQFSVERPDGSNFTLKIRSTKLEDSAMYFCASSGNTGYGYTFGSGTRLTVV.

This clone was seen once. The gene calls are TRBV7-9 and TRBJ2-7; a weak D match, TRBD1 (7 bases). CDR1 and CDR2 (germline): SEHNR, FQNEAQ (reference sequence). CDR3 length: 12 amino acids. V dropped 4 bases and J dropped 7 bases, with 11 bases sitting between them. The CDR3, as DNA: TGTGCCAGCAGCTCACAGGGGAGGGAGCAGTACTTC. Protein sequence: CASSSQGREQYF.

This clone was counted between two and nine times. The rearrangement uses TRBV29-1 and TRBJ2-1, with a weak D call TRBD2 (6 bases). The CDR3 contains 13 residues. Germline values: CDR1 SQVTM, CDR2 ANQGSEA. V shed 4 bases and J shed 10 bases, with 17 bases lying between them. The CDR3 DNA sequence: TGCAGCGTTGTTGGCGGGGAAGTCCTGGAGCAGTTCTTC. Amino acids: CSVVGGEVLEQFF.

The chain couples TRBV27 to TRBJ2-1, with unresolved D. The CDR3 extends over 11 amino acids. Trimming removed 5 bases from V and 4 bases from J, with 3 bases in between. Germline V CDR1 and CDR2: MNHEY, SMNVEV (reference sequence). CDR3 residues: CASSVYNEQFF. CDR3 DNA: TGTGCCAGCAGTGTATACAATGAGCAGTTCTTC.

V gene TRBV5-1 combines with J gene TRBJ2-6, with 9 bases aligning to TRBD1. This CDR3 comprises 19 residues. Germline V gives CDR1 SGHRS, CDR2 YFSETQ. J gave up 0 bases and V 4 bases, and 11 bases lay outside the gene matches. The CDR3 region is CASSQRWTGATSGANVLTF. CDR3 nucleotides: TGCGCCAGCAGCCAAAGATGGACAGGGGCAACCTCTGGGGCCAACGTCCTGACTTTC.